These T cell receptor beta chains were read from a single sample in a study of cytomegalovirus exposure and HLA in healthy donors. The method was immunoSEQ multiplex PCR; TCRdb's version includes in-frame clones alone and lacks a portion of them. The table shows about 190,000 clones, with about 80% occurring only once. The sample taken for sequencing was PBMCs. These receptors were collected from a woman aged 45 to 65 in good health and CMV-seropositive. The CDR3 runs from the conserved cysteine through the conserved F or W. A D gene is named only where the DNA matches it firmly. Rows give clone size only sometimes, using once, few, many, or a class for an expanded clone.

CDR3 protein | CDR3 DNA | clone size | J gene | CDR3 length | D gene | V gene
CASSYTSGGGTDTQYF | TGTGCCAGCAGCTACACTAGCGGGGGGGGCACAGATACGCAGTATTTT | NA | TRBJ2-3 | 16 | TRBD2 | TRBV6-5
CASSDRDRSTDTQYF | TGTGCCAGCAGTGACCGGGACAGGAGCACAGATACGCAGTATTTT | NA | TRBJ2-3 | 15 | TRBD1 | TRBV6-1
CASSRRTSGQETQYF | TGTGCCAGCAGCAGGCGGACTAGCGGCCAAGAGACCCAGTACTTC | few | TRBJ2-5 | 15 | TRBD2 | TRBV5-6
CASSQYSSFGAAGNIQYF | TGCGCCAGCAGCCAATATTCATCGTTTGGGGCAGCGGGGAACATTCAGTACTTC | NA | TRBJ2-4 | 18 | TRBD2 | TRBV4-3
CASIGLRDRDHEQYF | TGTGCCAGCATCGGGCTTCGGGACAGGGATCACGAGCAGTACTTC | few | TRBJ2-7 | 15 | TRBD1 | TRBV28
CASSPLRGSYEQYF | TGTGCCAGCAGCCCACTGCGGGGTTCCTACGAGCAGTACTTC | NA | TRBJ2-7 | 14 | NA | TRBV9
CASSLAAPKEKLFF | TGTGCCAGCAGCTTAGCAGCGCCAAAGGAAAAACTGTTTTTT | NA | TRBJ1-4 | 14 | NA | TRBV7-2
CASRPQSTSGGETQYF | TGTGCCAGCAGACCCCAGTCGACTAGCGGGGGGGAGACCCAGTACTTC | NA | TRBJ2-5 | 16 | TRBD2 | TRBV2
CAWSYPGGGGNTIYF | TGTGCCTGGAGTTATCCCGGGGGAGGGGGAAACACCATATATTTT | NA | TRBJ1-3 | 15 | NA | TRBV30
CASSEGVGMTGYGYTF | TGTGCCAGCAGTGAGGGGGTAGGAATGACAGGCTATGGCTACACCTTC | NA | TRBJ1-2 | 16 | NA | TRBV6-1
CASSGSGGSYNEQFF | TGTGCCAGCAGTGGAAGCGGGGGTTCCTACAATGAGCAGTTCTTC | NA | TRBJ2-1 | 15 | TRBD2 | TRBV2
CASSLAPGVSEAFF | TGTGCCAGCAGCTTAGCCCCAGGGGTCTCTGAAGCTTTCTTT | NA | TRBJ1-1 | 14 | NA | TRBV7-2
CASSTAGRRSPLHF | TGTGCCAGTAGTACCGCAGGGAGGAGGTCACCCCTCCACTTT | NA | TRBJ1-6 | 14 | NA | TRBV19
CASSLADRVVAPLHF | TGTGCCAGCAGCTTAGCCGACAGGGTCGTTGCACCCCTCCACTTT | NA | TRBJ1-6 | 15 | TRBD1 | TRBV7-9
CASRTSSYEQYF | TGTGCCAGCAGGACAAGCTCCTACGAGCAGTACTTC | few | TRBJ2-7 | 12 | NA | TRBV6-5
CASSSYGLAGASNEQFF | TGCGCCAGCAGCTCCTACGGACTAGCGGGAGCCTCAAATGAGCAGTTCTTC | NA | TRBJ2-1 | 17 | TRBD2 | TRBV5-1
CASSTSGDSTDTQYF | TGCGCCAGCTCTACTAGCGGGGATAGCACAGATACGCAGTATTTT | NA | TRBJ2-3 | 15 | TRBD2 | TRBV10-1
CASSAGTGRNYGYTF | TGTGCCAGCAGTGCCGGGACAGGGCGAAACTATGGCTACACCTTC | NA | TRBJ1-2 | 15 | TRBD1 | TRBV6-1
CASTPTSGVNLYEQYF | TGTGCCAGCACCCCAACCTCGGGGGTCAATCTCTACGAGCAGTACTTC | NA | TRBJ2-7 | 16 | NA | TRBV6-6
CASSTTRAGSRTEAFF | TGTGCCAGCAGCACCACTAGGGCCGGGAGCCGGACTGAAGCTTTCTTT | NA | TRBJ1-1 | 16 | NA | TRBV5-6
CASSILGLARETQYF | TGTGCCAGCAGTATATTGGGACTAGCCCGGGAGACCCAGTACTTC | NA | TRBJ2-5 | 15 | TRBD2 | TRBV27
CASSALDRVAHSPLHF | TGTGCCAGCAGCGCACTTGACAGGGTGGCGCATTCACCCCTCCACTTT | NA | TRBJ1-6 | 16 | TRBD1 | TRBV9
CASSRDRDYEQYF | TGTGCCAGCAGCCGGGACAGGGACTACGAGCAGTACTTC | once | TRBJ2-7 | 13 | TRBD1 | TRBV11-2
CASSFPGRTGEENEQFF | TGTGCCAGCAGTTTCCCGGGAAGGACAGGGGAGGAGAATGAGCAGTTCTTC | NA | TRBJ2-1 | 17 | TRBD1 | TRBV28
CASSLEGTNTEAFF | TGTGCCAGCAGTTTGGAGGGAACGAACACTGAAGCTTTCTTT | NA | TRBJ1-1 | 14 | NA | TRBV6-5
CASSQDRGGFDF | TGTGCCAGCAGCCAGGACAGGGGAGGATTCGACTTC | NA | TRBJ2-7 | 12 | TRBD1 | TRBV11-2
CASSEGTSESVEQFF | TGTGCCAGCAGCGAGGGAACTAGCGAGTCCGTAGAGCAGTTCTTC | NA | TRBJ2-1 | 15 | TRBD2 | TRBV5-4
CASSPGTGRQDTQYF | TGTGCCAGCAGCCCGGGGACAGGGAGGCAAGATACGCAGTATTTT | NA | TRBJ2-3 | 15 | TRBD1 | TRBV11-2
CASSLQGRPLNEKLFF | TGTGCCAGCAGCTTACAGGGTCGTCCCCTTAATGAAAAACTGTTTTTT | NA | TRBJ1-4 | 16 | NA | TRBV5-4
CASSPDGIPQETQYF | TGTGCCAGCAGCCCGGACGGGATCCCCCAAGAGACCCAGTACTTC | few | TRBJ2-5 | 15 | NA | TRBV7-2
CASSTGTYNEQFF | TGTGCCAGCAGTACCGGGACCTACAATGAGCAGTTCTTC | NA | TRBJ2-1 | 13 | NA | TRBV27
CASSFQGGNAYEQYF | TGCGCCAGCAGCTTTCAGGGGGGAAATGCCTACGAGCAGTACTTC | NA | TRBJ2-7 | 15 | NA | TRBV5-1
CASSPRGGPGTEAFF | TGTGCCAGCTCACCACGCGGGGGACCGGGCACTGAAGCTTTCTTT | NA | TRBJ1-1 | 15 | NA | TRBV18
CASSPGQIYGYTF | TGTGCCAGCAGCCCGGGACAGATCTATGGCTACACCTTC | few | TRBJ1-2 | 13 | TRBD1 | TRBV5-6
CASSLVAGAGNTIYF | TGTGCCAGCAGCTTAGTTGCAGGGGCCGGAAACACCATATATTTT | NA | TRBJ1-3 | 15 | NA | TRBV7-2
CASSPSGLLNYGYTF | TGTGCCAGCAGTCCCAGTGGCTTATTAAACTATGGCTACACCTTC | once | TRBJ1-2 | 15 | NA | TRBV6-1
CASSVARADNSPLHF | TGTGCCAGCAGCGTAGCCAGGGCGGATAATTCACCCCTCCACTTT | NA | TRBJ1-6 | 15 | NA | TRBV7-8
CASSPPTGNYGYTF | TGTGCCAGCAGTCCGCCGACAGGGAACTATGGCTACACCTTC | NA | TRBJ1-2 | 14 | TRBD1 | TRBV6-6
CASSAGTGGYEQYF | TGTGCCAGCAGCGCCGGGACAGGGGGCTACGAGCAGTACTTC | NA | TRBJ2-7 | 14 | TRBD1 | TRBV9
CASSPTTGGNSNQPQHF | TGTGCCAGCTCACCTACTACAGGGGGCAATAGCAATCAGCCCCAGCATTTT | once | TRBJ1-5 | 17 | TRBD1 | TRBV18
CASTPLAGGNNEQFF | TGTGCCAGCACCCCCCTAGCGGGGGGCAACAATGAGCAGTTCTTC | once | TRBJ2-1 | 15 | TRBD2 | TRBV6-5
CAWRTSGGIQETQYF | TGTGCCTGGAGGACTAGCGGGGGGATTCAAGAGACCCAGTACTTC | NA | TRBJ2-5 | 15 | TRBD2 | TRBV30
CAARSPERVLFRGAKNIQYF | TGCGCCGCCCGAAGCCCGGAGAGGGTTTTATTTCGGGGGGCCAAAAACATTCAGTACTTC | NA | TRBJ2-4 | 20 | NA | TRBV10-1
CASRGQSYNEQFF | TGTGCCAGCAGGGGACAGTCCTACAATGAGCAGTTCTTC | few | TRBJ2-1 | 13 | TRBD1 | TRBV2
CASGPGTSNEQYF | TGTGCCAGCGGTCCCGGGACTAGCAACGAGCAGTACTTC | few | TRBJ2-7 | 13 | TRBD2 | TRBV6-6
CASTPTPGQNYGYTF | TGTGCCAGCACCCCGACTCCGGGACAGAACTATGGCTACACCTTC | NA | TRBJ1-2 | 15 | TRBD1 | TRBV6-4
CASSLGQAIQETQYF | TGTGCCAGCAGCTTAGGACAGGCGATCCAAGAGACCCAGTACTTC | NA | TRBJ2-5 | 15 | NA | TRBV7-8
CASSERAGSETQYF | TGTGCCAGCAGTGAAAGGGCGGGGTCAGAGACCCAGTACTTC | NA | TRBJ2-5 | 14 | NA | TRBV6-1
CASRIAGGDTQYF | TGTGCCAGCAGGATAGCGGGGGGTGATACGCAGTATTTT | NA | TRBJ2-3 | 13 | TRBD2 | TRBV6-1
CASSLVGGVTEAFF | TGTGCCAGCAGCTTAGTTGGAGGGGTCACTGAAGCTTTCTTT | NA | TRBJ1-1 | 14 | NA | TRBV7-9
CASSQGGGWGETQYF | TGCGCCAGCAGCCAAGGGGGGGGCTGGGGTGAGACCCAGTACTTC | NA | TRBJ2-5 | 15 | NA | TRBV4-3
CASASRAGNYGYTF | TGTGCCAGCGCGAGCCGTGCGGGAAACTATGGCTACACCTTC | NA | TRBJ1-2 | 14 | NA | TRBV2
CASNGGKVYEQFF | TGTGCCAGCAACGGGGGGAAGGTCTATGAGCAGTTCTTC | NA | TRBJ2-1 | 13 | TRBD2 | TRBV2